This T cell receptor (beta chain) is drawn from a study of blood T cell repertoires in COVID-19. Study-level information: COVID-19 samples from acute and convalescent phases originated in the United States, Italy and Spain. T cells, B-cell-depleted T cells, or PBMCs supplied cDNA or gDNA.

Original processing methods: Using reference gene primer amplification, nucleated cell counts were estimated. Here immunoSEQ multiplex PCR was the method, and the copy in TCRdb shows in-frame clones only, minus some. The V and J calls and clone size are taken from that table; D and trimming were inferred from the DNA. The sample comprises some 150,000 clones, approximately 90% of which are singletons, and approximately 0.95% rests with the top ten. The specimen was peripheral blood. This TCR came from a woman aged 45-65 years with acute or convalescent COVID-19.

CDR3 loop: CASSYGQGALYEQYF. The DNA for the CDR3 is TGTGCCAGCAGCTACGGACAGGGGGCCCTCTACGAGCAGTACTTC. The V gene is TRBV11-2, the J gene TRBJ2-7, with 11 bases matching TRBD1. The CDR3 is 15 residues long. With V trimmed by 4 bases and J by 3 bases, 5 bases remained unmatched. Germline CDR1 and CDR2: SGHAT and FQNNGV.